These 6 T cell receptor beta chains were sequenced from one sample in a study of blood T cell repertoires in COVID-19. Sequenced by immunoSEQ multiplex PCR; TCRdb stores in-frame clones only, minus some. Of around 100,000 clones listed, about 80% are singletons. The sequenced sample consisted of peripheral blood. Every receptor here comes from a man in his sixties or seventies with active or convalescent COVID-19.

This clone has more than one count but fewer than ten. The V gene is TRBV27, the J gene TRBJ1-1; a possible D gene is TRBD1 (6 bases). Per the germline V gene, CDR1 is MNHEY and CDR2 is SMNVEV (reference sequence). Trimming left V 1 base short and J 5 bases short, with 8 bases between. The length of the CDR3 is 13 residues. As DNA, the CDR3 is TGTGCCAGCAGTTTATTAGGGGGAACTGAAGCTTTCTTT. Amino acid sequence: CASSLLGGTEAFF.

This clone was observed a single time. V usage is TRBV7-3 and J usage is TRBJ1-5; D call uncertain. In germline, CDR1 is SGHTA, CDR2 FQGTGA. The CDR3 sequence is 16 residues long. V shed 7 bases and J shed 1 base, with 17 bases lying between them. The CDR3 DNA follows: TGTGCCAGCACCTCGAAGAAACCCGAGAGCAATCAGCCCCAGCATTTT. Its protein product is CASTSKKPESNQPQHF.

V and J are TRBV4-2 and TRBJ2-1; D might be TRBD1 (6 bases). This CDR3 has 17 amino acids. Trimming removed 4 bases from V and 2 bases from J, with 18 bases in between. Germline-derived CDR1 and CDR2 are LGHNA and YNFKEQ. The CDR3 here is CASSPRGRGDPYNEQFF. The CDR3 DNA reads TGTGCCAGCAGCCCAAGGGGGAGAGGGGACCCCTACAATGAGCAGTTCTTC.

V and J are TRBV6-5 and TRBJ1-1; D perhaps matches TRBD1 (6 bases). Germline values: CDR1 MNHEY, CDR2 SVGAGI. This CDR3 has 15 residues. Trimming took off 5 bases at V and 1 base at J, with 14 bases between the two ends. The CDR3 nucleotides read TGTGCCAGCAGTAATACCTTACAGGGGAACACTGAAGCTTTCTTT. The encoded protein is CASSNTLQGNTEAFF.

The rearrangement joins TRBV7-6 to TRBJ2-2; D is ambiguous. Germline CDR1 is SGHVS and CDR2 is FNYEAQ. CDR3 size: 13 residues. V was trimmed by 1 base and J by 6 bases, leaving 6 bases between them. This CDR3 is CASSLGVAGELFF. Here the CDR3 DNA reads TGTGCCAGCAGCTTAGGAGTTGCCGGGGAGCTGTTTTTT.

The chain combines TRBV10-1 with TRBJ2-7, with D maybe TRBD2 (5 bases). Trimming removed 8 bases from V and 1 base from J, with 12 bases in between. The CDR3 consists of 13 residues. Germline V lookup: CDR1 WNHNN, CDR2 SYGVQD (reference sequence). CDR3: CASGRELSYEQYF. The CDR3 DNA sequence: TGCGCCAGCGGCCGGGAACTATCCTACGAGCAGTACTTC.